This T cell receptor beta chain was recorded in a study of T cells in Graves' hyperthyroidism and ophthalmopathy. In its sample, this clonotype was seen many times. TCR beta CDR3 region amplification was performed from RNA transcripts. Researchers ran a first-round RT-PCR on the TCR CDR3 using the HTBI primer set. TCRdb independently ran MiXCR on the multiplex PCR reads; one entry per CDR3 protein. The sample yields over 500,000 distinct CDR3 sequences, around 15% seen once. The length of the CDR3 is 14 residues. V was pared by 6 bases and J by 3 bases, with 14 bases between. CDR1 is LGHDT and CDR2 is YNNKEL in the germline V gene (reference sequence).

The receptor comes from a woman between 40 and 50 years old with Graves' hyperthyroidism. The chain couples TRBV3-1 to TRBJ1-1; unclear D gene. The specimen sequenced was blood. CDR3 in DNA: TGTGCCAGCAGTCCCATAGATGGATACACTGAAGCTTTCTTT. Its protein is CASSPIDGYTEAFF.